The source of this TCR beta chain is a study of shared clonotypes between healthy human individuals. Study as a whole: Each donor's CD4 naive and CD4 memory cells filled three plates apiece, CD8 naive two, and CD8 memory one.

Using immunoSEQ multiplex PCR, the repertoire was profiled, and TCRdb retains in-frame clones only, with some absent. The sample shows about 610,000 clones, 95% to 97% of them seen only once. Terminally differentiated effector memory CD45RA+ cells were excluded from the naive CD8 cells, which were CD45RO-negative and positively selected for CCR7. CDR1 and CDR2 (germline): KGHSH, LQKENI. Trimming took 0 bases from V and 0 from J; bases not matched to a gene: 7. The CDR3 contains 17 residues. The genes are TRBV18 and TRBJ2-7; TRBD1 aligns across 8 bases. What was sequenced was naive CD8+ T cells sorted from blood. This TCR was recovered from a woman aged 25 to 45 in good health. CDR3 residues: CASSPPAGQVPSYEQYF. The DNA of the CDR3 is TGTGCCAGCTCACCACCGGCGGGACAGGTCCCCTCCTACGAGCAGTACTTC.